The 16 T cell receptor beta chains in this list originate from one sample, sequenced in a study of shared clonotypes between healthy human individuals. Some clones are missing from TCRdb's copy, which holds only in-frame ones; the method was immunoSEQ multiplex PCR. The repertoire holds 110,000 or so clones, with around 66% as singletons. The sequenced sample consisted of memory CD8+ T cells sorted from blood. The sample's subset: CD45RO+ cells pooled with CCR7-negative TemRA cells. The receptors were sampled from a woman in her twenties or thirties in good health.

The rearrangement joins TRBV7-2 to TRBJ1-2; the D gene is possibly TRBD1 (5 bases). Trimming shortened V by 2 bases and J by 4 bases, and 14 bases separated the two germline ends. This CDR3 spans 15 amino acids. Germline CDR1 SGHTA, CDR2 FQGNSA. CDR3: CASSLTGEPSYGYTF. For the CDR3, the DNA is TGTGCCAGCAGCTTAACAGGTGAGCCGTCCTATGGCTACACCTTC.

The J gene is TRBJ2-4, the V gene TRBV2; 14 nucleotides agree with TRBD2. This CDR3 has 16 residues. The V gene's germline CDR1 is SNHLY and CDR2 FYNNEI. With V trimmed by 4 bases and J by 8 bases, 7 bases remained unmatched. For the CDR3, the DNA is TGTGCCAGCAGTGGACTAGCGGGAGGGCCCTGGGACATTCAGTACTTC. Protein product: CASSGLAGGPWDIQYF. Together with reference TRBV2 and TRBJ2-4, the CDR3 gives the full variable domain: EPEVTQTPSHQVTQMGQEVILRCVPISNHLYFYWYRQILGQKVEFLVSFYNNEISEKSEIFDDQFSVERPDGSNFTLKIRSTKLEDSAMYFCASSGLAGGPWDIQYFGAGTRLSVL.

This rearrangement joins TRBV5-1 to TRBJ1-1; maybe TRBD1 (5 bases). V was pared by 0 bases and J by 1 base, with 13 bases between. This CDR3 is built from 16 residues. Germline V gene lookup returns CDR1 SGHRS and CDR2 YFSETQ. This CDR3 is CASSLARVPGNTEAFF. As DNA, the CDR3 is TGCGCCAGCAGCTTGGCCAGGGTTCCAGGGAACACTGAAGCTTTCTTT.

The genes are TRBV4-1 and TRBJ2-3; D remains unclear. V gave up 3 bases and J gave up 12 bases, with 10 bases separating them. CDR3 length equals 11 residues. Germline V gene data show CDR1 as MGHRA and CDR2 as YSYEKL. The CDR3 protein is CASSQLYRQYF. CDR3 nucleotides: TGCGCCAGCAGCCAGTTGTATCGACAGTATTTT.

The V gene is TRBV2, the J gene TRBJ1-4, with TRBD1 identical over 8 bases. Germline trimming cut 6 bases from V and 7 bases from J; bases unmatched to any gene: 4. Germline lookup yields CDR1 SNHLY and CDR2 FYNNEI. There are 13 residues in the CDR3. CDR3 protein: CASSGQGREKLFF. CDR3 in DNA: TGTGCCAGCAGCGGACAGGGTCGTGAAAAACTGTTTTTT.

J is TRBJ1-2 and V is TRBV7-9; no clear D. The CDR3 is 14 amino acids. The germline V gene has CDR1 SEHNR and CDR2 FQNEAQ (reference sequence). Trimming cost V 1 base and J 2 bases, with 8 bases left between them. The CDR3 is CASSLEVGNYGYTF. CDR3 DNA sequence: TGTGCCAGCAGCTTAGAGGTTGGGAACTATGGCTACACCTTC.

This rearrangement joins TRBV6-1 to TRBJ1-5, with D hard to call. Germline assignment: CDR1 MNHNS and CDR2 SASEGT. There are 14 residues in the CDR3. V shed 2 bases and J shed 5 bases, with 10 bases lying between them. CDR3: CASSESEPHQPQHF. The CDR3 nucleotides read TGTGCCAGCAGTGAATCCGAACCTCATCAGCCCCAGCATTTT.

The chain uses TRBV4-1 and TRBJ2-2, with D perhaps matching TRBD1 (5 bases). CDR1 and CDR2 from the germline V gene are MGHRA and YSYEKL. V lost 1 base, J lost 4 bases, and 16 bases lay in between. This CDR3 has 17 amino acids. In nucleotides, the CDR3 is TGCGCCAGCAGCCAAGGAGACAGTTGGGCGACCACCGGGGAGCTGTTTTTT. Translation: CASSQGDSWATTGELFF.

This clone appeared many times. The rearrangement joins TRBV5-5 to TRBJ2-7; a possible D gene is TRBD2 (6 bases). The CDR3 totals 15 residues. CDR1 and CDR2 (germline): SGHKS, YYEKEE (reference sequence). V lost 0 bases and J 1 base, leaving 11 bases between the germline ends. In nucleotides, the CDR3 is TGTGCCAGCAGCTTGGACGGGAGTGGATCCTACGAGCAGTACTTC. Translation: CASSLDGSGSYEQYF. Filled out from reference TRBV5-5 and TRBJ2-7, the complete variable domain reads DAGVTQSPTHLIKTRGQQVTLRCSPISGHKSVSWYQQVLGQGPQFIFQYYEKEERGRGNFPDRFSARQFPNYSSELNVNALLLGDSALYLCASSLDGSGSYEQYFGPGTRLTVT.

The chain combines TRBV28 with TRBJ2-7, with D perhaps TRBD2 (7 bases). The V gene lost 5 bases and the J gene lost 12 bases, with 14 bases spanning the gap. Germline CDR1 MDHEN, CDR2 SYDVKM. CDR3 length equals 11 residues. CDR3 sequence: CASSPRGGRYF. CDR3 nucleotides: TGTGCCAGCAGTCCGAGGGGGGGGCGGTACTTC.

This chain connects TRBV9 to TRBJ1-4; no reliable D call. The CDR3 is made up of 15 amino acids. Trimming removed 2 bases at V and 6 bases at J, with 14 bases between. Germline CDR1 reads SGDLS; CDR2 reads YYNGEE. In DNA form, the CDR3 reads TGTGCCAGCAGCGTCGACGGGGAGGTGGATGAAAAACTGTTTTTT. It yields the protein CASSVDGEVDEKLFF.

The V and J genes are TRBV28 and TRBJ2-5, with D unresolved. Per germline, CDR1 MDHEN and CDR2 SYDVKM. The V gene lost 1 base and the J gene lost 5 bases, with 8 bases spanning the gap. This CDR3 has 13 residues. In DNA form, the CDR3 reads TGTGCCAGCAGTTTATTAGTTTGGGAGACCCAGTACTTC. Protein product: CASSLLVWETQYF.

This chain joins TRBV25-1 and TRBJ2-1, with TRBD2 as a possible D gene (6 bases). V was shortened by 1 base and J by 1 base, with 14 bases between the two germline ends. The CDR3 runs to 17 residues. Germline V gene sequence: CDR1 MGHDK, CDR2 SYGVNS. CDR3 amino acids: CASSEFGGRISYNEQFF. The CDR3, as DNA: TGTGCCAGCAGTGAATTTGGGGGGAGGATTTCCTACAATGAGCAGTTCTTC.

The chain joins TRBV30 to TRBJ1-5; tentative D call: TRBD1 (5 bases). This CDR3 is built from 15 residues. Germline CDR1 reads GTSNPN; CDR2 reads SVGIG (reference sequence). V was shortened by 2 bases and J by 3 bases, with 14 bases between the two germline ends. DNA of the CDR3: TGTGCCTGGAGTTCTGGGGGGGGTCTCAATCAGCCCCAGCATTTT. Translated: CAWSSGGGLNQPQHF.

This clone turned up a few times. The chain has TRBV6-4 and TRBJ1-1; TRBD1 agrees at 9 bases. The CDR3 has 14 residues. V was clipped by 5 bases and J by 6 bases; unmatched bases: 7. Per the germline V gene, CDR1 is MRHNA and CDR2 is SNTAGT. This chain's CDR3 is CASSPGTGSAEAFF. DNA for the CDR3: TGTGCCAGCAGTCCCGGGACAGGGTCGGCTGAAGCTTTCTTT.

A single count supports this clone. V is TRBV2 and J is TRBJ2-2, with 8 bases that match TRBD2. This CDR3 has 15 amino acids. Germline values: CDR1 SNHLY, CDR2 FYNNEI. Trimming took 7 bases from V and 2 from J; bases not matched to a gene: 6. CDR3 loop: CASTPTSGNTGELFF. The CDR3 DNA reads TGTGCCAGCACTCCAACTAGCGGAAACACCGGGGAGCTGTTTTTT.